The rows below give T cell receptor beta chains drawn from one sample of a study of T cell changes during pregnancy in multiple sclerosis. Data came from immunoSEQ multiplex PCR; TCRdb stores just in-frame clones and leaves some out. The sample shows over 8,000 clones, 75% to 90% of them seen only once. The sequences come from CD8+ T cells from peripheral blood mononuclear cells, collected in the first trimester of pregnancy. The receptors here all came from a female donor in good health, enrolled as a control in a pregnancy study. The CDR3 runs from the conserved cysteine through the conserved F or W. A D gene is named only where the DNA matches it firmly. For some rows the clone size is stated as once, few or many, or as a class when expanded; others skip it.

TRBJ2-7,TRBD1,NA,TRBV19,TGTGCCAGTAGCACCGGGACAGGGGACTACGAGCAGTACTTC,CASSTGTGDYEQYF
TRBJ1-2,NA,NA,TRBV7-9,TGTGCCAGCAGCCCGACCGGGGGGATGGTGAGAGGCTACACCTTC,CASSPTGGMVRGYTF
TRBJ2-1,TRBD1,NA,TRBV7-2,TGTGCCAGCAGCTTAGCGTTGATTCGGACAGGTCAGGCAAGCCGATACAATGAGCAGTTCTTC,CASSLALIRTGQASRYNEQFF
TRBJ1-1,TRBD1,NA,TRBV7-9,TGTGCCAGCAGCTTCTCCGGGACAGGGAGCCTTGAAGCTTTCTTT,CASSFSGTGSLEAFF
TRBJ1-1,NA,NA,TRBV19,TGTGCCAGTAGTCCTCGGGGGTTGACTGAAGCTTTCTTT,CASSPRGLTEAFF
TRBJ1-5,TRBD1,medium-sized,TRBV9,TGTGCCAGCACCACCAGACAGGGGAAAAATCAGCCCCAGCATTTT,CASTTRQGKNQPQHF
TRBJ2-2,TRBD2,NA,TRBV28,TGTGCCAGCAGTCCCGGGACTAGCTTTGTCACCGGGGAGCTGTTTTTT,CASSPGTSFVTGELFF
TRBJ1-2,TRBD1,once,TRBV9,TGTGCCAGCAGCGTAGAAGCAGGGGGCGTTGATGGCTACACCTTC,CASSVEAGGVDGYTF
TRBJ2-3,TRBD2,once,TRBV4-2,TGTGCCAGCAGCCAAGCGGGAGGGCCCTCAGATACGCAGTATTTT,CASSQAGGPSDTQYF
TRBJ2-7,TRBD1,NA,TRBV2,TGTGCCAGCAAAAAGGGACAGGGATGGTACGAGCAGTACTTC,CASKKGQGWYEQYF
TRBJ1-1,NA,once,TRBV10-3,TGTGCCATCAGCCCAGGCGCCAAGAACACTGAAGCTTTCTTT,CAISPGAKNTEAFF
TRBJ2-1,TRBD2,NA,TRBV4-3,TGCGCCAGCAGCCAAGTCGCCGAGAGCGGGAGGACATACAATGAGCAGTTCTTC,CASSQVAESGRTYNEQFF
TRBJ1-3,NA,once,TRBV2,TGTGCCAGCAGTGAGGGGCACTCGGGAAACACCATATATTTT,CASSEGHSGNTIYF
TRBJ1-5,NA,NA,TRBV27,TGTGCCAGCAGTTCGGCGACAGCTACCAGACCTGATAGCAATCAGCCCCAGCATTTT,CASSSATATRPDSNQPQHF
TRBJ2-7,TRBD2,once,TRBV4-1,TGCGCCAGCAGCCCCCCTCAGCGGGAGGGCCTCTACGAGCAGTACTTC,CASSPPQREGLYEQYF